The 11 T cell receptor beta chains given below trace back to one sample, sequenced in a study of CD8 T cells in ankylosing spondylitis. Study results and caveats: Seven to nine highly homologous variants made up a TCR beta motif, and this motif appeared characteristic of ankylosing spondylitis blood.

The antigens these receptors bind are not known. MiXCR, run by TCRdb on the 5' RACE reads, gives a single entry per CDR3 protein. The sample lists about 210,000 distinct CDR3 sequences, about 7% occurring once. The sample was blood, either unsorted or a sorted T cell fraction (not recorded which). These receptors were obtained from a male donor with ankylosing spondylitis.

This clonotype was detected ten times or more. The V call is TRBV5-6, the J call TRBJ1-1; D perhaps matches TRBD1 (6 bases). The germline V gene has CDR1 SGHDT and CDR2 YYEEEE. The CDR3 consists of 14 residues. Between the trimmed V and J ends, which lost 6 bases and 3 bases, there was a span of 15 bases. This chain's CDR3 is CASKKRDKYTEAFF. DNA for the CDR3: TGTGCCAGCAAAAAGCGGGACAAGTACACTGAAGCTTTCTTT.

There are many counts of this clonotype. This rearrangement joins TRBV5-8 to TRBJ2-1; TRBD2 agrees at 7 bases. The CDR3 runs to 15 residues. The V segment lost 0 bases and the J segment 7 bases; nucleotides outside the gene matches: 7. The germline V gene has CDR1 SGHTS and CDR2 YDEGEE. CDR3 coding DNA: TGTGCCAGCAGCTTGGAGCGCGGGAGCTTAAATGAGCAGTTCTTC. The encoded protein is CASSLERGSLNEQFF.

This clonotype was seen many times. Here the CDR3 reads CASSFGGTYEQYF. The CDR3 nucleotides are TGTGCCAGCAGTTTCGGCGGAACCTACGAGCAGTACTTC. The chain uses TRBV5-6 and TRBJ2-7, with D hard to call. Trimming took off 5 bases at V and 2 bases at J, with 11 bases between the two ends. Germline assignment: CDR1 SGHDT and CDR2 YYEEEE. The length of the CDR3 is 13 residues.

This clonotype was detected ten times or more. V is TRBV10-3 and J is TRBJ2-3; 14 nucleotides line up with TRBD2. Germline CDR1 is ENHRY and CDR2 is SYGVKD. Germline trimming cut 6 bases from V and 2 bases from J; bases unmatched to any gene: 7. This CDR3 is 17 amino acids long. The CDR3 DNA follows: TGTGCCATCAGGGCGACTAGCGGGGGGGGCTCCACAGATACGCAGTATTTT. Its protein is CAIRATSGGGSTDTQYF.

This clonotype showed up many times. J is TRBJ2-4 and V is TRBV6-1; TRBD1 matches 11 bases. V lost 6 bases, J lost 6 bases, and 7 bases stayed unmatched. CDR1 is MNHNS and CDR2 is SASEGT in the germline V gene. CDR3 length equals 15 residues. This CDR3 reads CASRPRDRGRNIQYF. The CDR3 region has the DNA TGTGCCAGCAGACCCCGGGACAGGGGGAGAAACATTCAGTACTTC.

This clonotype was seen only a few times. The chain couples TRBV5-6 to TRBJ2-7; 7 bases fit TRBD1. Germline values: CDR1 SGHDT, CDR2 YYEEEE. The CDR3 is 16 amino acids. With V trimmed by 2 bases and J by 2 bases, 10 bases remained unmatched. Here the CDR3 DNA reads TGTGCCAGCAGCTTACTACCGACAGGGATTCCCTACGAGCAGTACTTC. Protein: CASSLLPTGIPYEQYF.

The rearrangement uses TRBV7-9 and TRBJ2-7; no clear D. Trimming left V 5 bases short and J 6 bases short, with 20 bases between. The CDR3 covers 15 residues. Germline V lookup: CDR1 SEHNR, CDR2 FQNEAQ (reference sequence). CDR3 sequence: CASSPPGTSVREQYF. As DNA, the CDR3 is TGTGCCAGCAGCCCACCGGGTACCTCCGTCCGCGAGCAGTACTTC.

This clonotype was counted at least ten times. Relative to the germline gene, one junction end is altered; a read error may explain this. The chain has TRBV7-2 and TRBJ1-2; TRBD1 agrees at 9 bases. There are 12 residues in the CDR3. CDR1 is SGHTA, CDR2 FQGNSA, per germline. The DNA of the CDR3 is TGTGCCAGCAGCTTCTACCGGGACAGGGTCTCCTTC. The encoded protein is CASSFYRDRVSF.

This clonotype was seen repeatedly, ten times or more. CDR3 DNA sequence: TGCGCCAGCAGATATGACAGGGGGCTATCCTACGAGCAGTACTTC. The encoded protein is CASRYDRGLSYEQYF. The V and J genes are TRBV5-1 and TRBJ2-7, with TRBD1 matching over 10 bases. Germline-derived CDR1 and CDR2 are SGHRS and YFSETQ. The CDR3 has 15 residues. V was pared by 5 bases and J by 1 base, with 6 bases of the junction left unmatched. Variable domain in full (rest from reference TRBV5-1 and TRBJ2-7): KAGVTQTPRYLIKTRGQQVTLSCSPISGHRSVSWYQQTPGQGLQFLFEYFSETQRNKGNFPGRFSGRQFSNSRSEMNVSTLELGDSALYLCASRYDRGLSYEQYFGPGTRLTVT.

This clonotype was detected ten times or more. This chain links TRBV2 with TRBJ2-1; possible D gene TRBD2, 6 bases. This CDR3 contains 15 residues. V was clipped by 6 bases and J by 0 bases, with 12 bases between them. From germline, CDR1 is SNHLY and CDR2 FYNNEI. The CDR3 bases are TGTGCCAGCAGAGCCGACGGGAGCTCCTACAATGAGCAGTTCTTC. Translation gives CASRADGSSYNEQFF.

Comments on this clonotype: A much bigger clone sits one base away, suggesting this may be a read error. The rearrangement joins TRBV6-6 to TRBJ2-7; D unresolved. The germline V gene encodes CDR1 MNHNY and CDR2 SVGAGI (reference sequence). CDR3 size: 11 residues. The CDR3 DNA reads as TGTGCCAGCATTTACTTAGGGGAGCAGTACTTC. It is translated as CASIYLGEQYF.